The TCR beta chain under discussion was sequenced for a study of cytomegalovirus exposure and HLA in healthy donors. Whole-study context: In an early release, HLA-typed donors contributed 90 million or so unique TCR sequences. Findings and caveats of the study: Cytomegalovirus-associated status was assigned to roughly 160 TCR beta chains. In an earlier analysis, about 87% or about 30%: the productive usage of most TCR beta V segments.

About this clone: No antigen is known for it. At one end the junction does not follow the germline gene, possibly because of a read error.

Germline V gene sequence: CDR1 SGHTA, CDR2 FQGNSA. This CDR3 region has 15 residues. The PCR had 60 Vbeta and 13 Jbeta primers. The repertoire was sequenced with immunoSEQ multiplex PCR; TCRdb's copy has only in-frame clones and lacks some. Among 150,000 to 200,000 clones listed, more than 70% were seen once. This receptor was taken from a boy younger than 18 in good health and CMV-seronegative. V usage is TRBV7-2 and J usage is TRBJ2-5; TRBD1 agrees at 7 bases. Sequencing was performed on PBMCs. The CDR3 nucleotides are TGTGCCAGCAGCACCCTGGGACAGAAACAAGAGGCCCAGTACTTC. Translation: CASSTLGQKQEAQYF. The whole variable domain, filled in from reference TRBV7-2 and TRBJ2-5, reads GAGVSQSPSNKVTEKGKDVELRCDPISGHTALYWYRQSLGQGLEFLIYFQGNSAPDKSGLPSDRFSAERTGGSVSTLTIQRTQQEDSAVYLCASSTLGQKQEAQYFGPGTRLLVL.